These T cell receptor beta chains were read from a single sample in a study of spatial heterogeneity in lung cancer. TCRdb reprocessed the 5' RACE reads via MiXCR and lists one record per CDR3 protein. The sample has about 2,900 distinct CDR3 sequences, around 18% seen once. Sample: normal lung tissue next to the tumor, taken at surgery. These receptors were obtained from a male donor with early-stage non-small cell lung cancer. CDR3s leave out the opening cysteine and the closing phenylalanine or tryptophan.

j_gene	v_gene	CDR3aa
TRBJ1-3	TRBV12-3/TRBV12-4	ASSLYPRTGNTIY
TRBJ1-1	TRBV5-6	ASSSWPDQAF
TRBJ2-2	TRBV7-3	ASSLGDGELF
TRBJ2-7	TRBV11-1	ASSAHSGGTDEQY
TRBJ2-5	TRBV19	ASSRERQETQY
TRBJ2-2	TRBV20-1	SARRAPRPELF
TRBJ1-1	TRBV7-3	ASSADWGTEAF
TRBJ2-2	TRBV28	ASGPGGGGDTGELF
TRBJ2-5	TRBV11-2	ASSFWRTETQY
TRBJ2-5	TRBV28	ASSRTGETQY
TRBJ2-1	TRBV3-1	ASSPRRPSSYNEQF
TRBJ2-3	TRBV2	AGRSRDTQY
TRBJ1-5	TRBV5-6	ASSLVAGDQPQH
TRBJ2-7	TRBV5-1	ASSFGAYEQY